This T cell receptor beta chain was documented in a study of identical twins. Notes on the study in general: Insertion counts were lower in abundant cord blood beta clonotypes, a trend that memory repertoires did not show.

The V gene end was trimmed by 0 bases and the J gene end by 3 bases; junction bases not matched to a gene: 7. The CDR3 totals 16 residues. CDR1 is MGHRA and CDR2 is YSYEKL in the germline V gene. Healthy Caucasian donors formed the entire cohort. This clonotype appeared a few times. As yet, its antigen is unknown. One entry per CDR3 protein results from TCRdb running MiXCR on the 5' RACE reads. The sample holds about 220,000 distinct CDR3 sequences, 7.5% seen once. This same sample was also part of a study on yellow fever vaccine responses in identical twins.

This receptor was identified in a woman younger than 30 in good health. The chain recombines TRBV4-1 with TRBJ2-7; 8 bases fit TRBD1. Sequencing input: memory (CD45RO+) T cells sorted from blood. CDR3 coding DNA: TGCGCCAGCAGCCAAGATAGACAGGGGATGGTCTACGAGCAGTACTTC. Protein: CASSQDRQGMVYEQYF.